This T cell receptor beta chain emerged from a study of CD8 T cells in ankylosing spondylitis. Study-level points and caveats: In ankylosing spondylitis blood, a motif of roughly 8 highly homologous TCR beta variants appeared characteristic. Reports say disease-linked clones showed up significantly more in matched ankylosing spondylitis synovial fluid.

The CDR3 length is 14 residues. Trimming removed 4 bases at V and 5 bases at J, with 14 bases between. Looked up from germline, CDR1 is MNHNS and CDR2 is SASEGT. Comment on this clonotype: The antigen is undetermined.

Quantitative molecular-barcoded 5'-RACE generated the TCR beta libraries. Using its own MiXCR run on the 5' RACE reads, TCRdb lists one record per CDR3 protein. The sample lists approximately 500,000 distinct CDR3 sequences, over 9.5% occurring once. This chain connects TRBV6-1 to TRBJ2-5, with D maybe TRBD2 (6 bases). The source material was blood, either unsorted or a sorted T cell fraction (not recorded which). This TCR was sampled from a male donor with ankylosing spondylitis. The CDR3 reads CASSGPGLRETQYF. As DNA, the CDR3 is TGTGCCAGCAGTGGACCGGGACTCAGGGAGACCCAGTACTTC.